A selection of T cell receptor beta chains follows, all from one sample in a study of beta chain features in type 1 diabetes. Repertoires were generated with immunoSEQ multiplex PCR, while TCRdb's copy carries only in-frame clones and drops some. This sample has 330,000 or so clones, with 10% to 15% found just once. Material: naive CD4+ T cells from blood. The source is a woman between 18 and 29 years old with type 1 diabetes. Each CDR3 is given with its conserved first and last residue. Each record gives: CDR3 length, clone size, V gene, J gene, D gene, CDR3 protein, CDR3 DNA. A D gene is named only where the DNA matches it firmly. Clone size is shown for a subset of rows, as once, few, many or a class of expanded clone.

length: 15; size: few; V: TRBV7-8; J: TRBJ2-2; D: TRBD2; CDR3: CASSRREGGTGELFF; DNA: TGTGCCAGCAGCCGAAGGGAGGGAGGCACCGGGGAGCTGTTTTTT
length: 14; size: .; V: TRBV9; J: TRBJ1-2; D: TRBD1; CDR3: CASSPKTGAYGYTF; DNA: TGTGCCAGCAGCCCCAAGACAGGGGCATATGGCTACACCTTC
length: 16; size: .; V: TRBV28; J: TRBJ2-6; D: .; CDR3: CASSSFWSSGANVLTF; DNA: TGTGCCAGCAGTAGTTTCTGGAGCTCTGGGGCCAACGTCCTGACTTTC
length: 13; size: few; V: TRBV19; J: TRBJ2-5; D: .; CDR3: CASSPWSQETQYF; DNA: TGTGCCAGTAGTCCCTGGAGTCAAGAGACCCAGTACTTC
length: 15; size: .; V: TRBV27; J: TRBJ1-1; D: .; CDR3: CASSYLAGKNTEAFF; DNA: TGTGCCAGCAGTTACCTCGCGGGTAAGAACACTGAAGCTTTCTTT
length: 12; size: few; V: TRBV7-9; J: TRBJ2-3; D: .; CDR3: CASSLVSDTQYF; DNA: TGTGCCAGCAGCTTAGTATCCGATACGCAGTATTTT
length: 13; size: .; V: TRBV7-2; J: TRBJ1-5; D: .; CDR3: CASSFGHNQPQHF; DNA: TGTGCCAGCAGCTTTGGACACAATCAGCCCCAGCATTTT
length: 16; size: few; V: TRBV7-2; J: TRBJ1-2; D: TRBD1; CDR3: CASSLAGLSGGHGYTF; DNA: TGTGCCAGCAGCTTAGCGGGCCTGTCAGGGGGTCATGGCTACACCTTC
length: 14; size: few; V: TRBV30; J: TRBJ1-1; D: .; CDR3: CAWRRMTVSTEAFF; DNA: TGTGCCTGGAGGAGAATGACAGTCAGCACTGAAGCTTTCTTT
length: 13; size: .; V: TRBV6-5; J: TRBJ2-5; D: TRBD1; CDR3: CASKRDRDATQYF; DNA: TGTGCCAGCAAAAGGGACAGGGATGCGACCCAGTACTTC
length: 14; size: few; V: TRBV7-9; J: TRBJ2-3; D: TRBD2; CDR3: CATFKGLAGDTQYF; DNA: TGTGCCACCTTCAAAGGGCTAGCGGGAGATACGCAGTATTTT
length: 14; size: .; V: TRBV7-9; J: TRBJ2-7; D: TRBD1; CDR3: CASSRQGREYEQYF; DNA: TGTGCCAGCAGCCGACAGGGTAGGGAGTACGAGCAGTACTTC
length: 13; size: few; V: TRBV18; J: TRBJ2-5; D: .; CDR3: CASSERQQETQYF; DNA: TGTGCCAGCTCCGAGAGGCAGCAAGAGACCCAGTACTTC
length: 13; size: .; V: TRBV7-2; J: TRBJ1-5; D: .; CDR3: CASARAGRQPQHF; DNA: TGTGCCAGCGCTAGGGCAGGGCGGCAGCCCCAGCATTTT
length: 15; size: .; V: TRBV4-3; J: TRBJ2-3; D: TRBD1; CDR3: CASSQRDRVTDTQYF; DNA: TGCGCCAGCAGCCAAAGGGACAGGGTGACAGATACGCAGTATTTT
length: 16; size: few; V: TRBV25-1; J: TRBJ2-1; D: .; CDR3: CASNPLGGVLRNEQFF; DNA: TGTGCCAGCAATCCTCTCGGCGGGGTTCTCCGCAATGAGCAGTTCTTC
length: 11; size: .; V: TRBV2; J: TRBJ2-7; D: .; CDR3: CASSERSEQYF; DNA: TGTGCCAGCAGTGAACGGAGCGAGCAGTACTTC